The source of this T cell receptor beta chain is a study of beta chain features in type 1 diabetes. Study-level results: Type 1 diabetes patients had moderately but significantly shorter TCRB CDR3s in all four CD4+ subsets.

Comment on this clone: Its target is not known.

Blood was drawn once from each donor into heparinised tubes. The draws averaged approximately 110 mL. Cell sorting via CD45RO/CCR7/CD25/CD127/CD95/CD27 was performed to obtain CD4+ naive, central memory, regulatory and stem cell-like memory cells. Populations obtained by sorting all exceeded 95% purity. CDR3 length: 14 amino acids. CDR1 and CDR2 (germline): KGHSH, LQKENI. With 5 bases clipped from V and 5 bases from J, the junction kept 4 bases outside the gene matches. The sequenced template was cDNA made from the entire isolated RNA. Assay: immunoSEQ multiplex PCR; the TCRdb copy retains only in-frame clones and omits some. Of roughly 330,000 clones listed, around an eighth are singletons.

The chain joins TRBV18 to TRBJ1-2, with TRBD1 matching over 11 bases. Sequences were obtained from naive CD4+ T cells from blood. The TCR comes from a woman between 18 and 29 years old with type 1 diabetes. The CDR3 loop reads CASSGQGAEYGYTF. The CDR3 DNA follows: TGTGCCAGCTCAGGACAGGGGGCTGAATATGGCTACACCTTC. Full variable domain (outside the CDR3, taken from reference TRBV18 and TRBJ1-2): NAGVMQNPRHLVRRRGQEARLRCSPMKGHSHVYWYRQLPEEGLKFMVYLQKENIIDESGMPKERFSAEFPKEGPSILRIQQVVRGDSAAYFCASSGQGAEYGYTFGSGTRLTVV.